The 9 T cell receptor beta chains given below trace back to one sample, sequenced in a study of T cell responses to AZD1222 COVID-19 vaccine. The repertoire was sequenced with immunoSEQ multiplex PCR; TCRdb's copy has only in-frame clones and lacks some. Seen here are some 81,000 clones, 80% to 90% observed once, and the top ten hold roughly 3.1%. The sequencing here drew on peripheral blood, taken 28 days after the second AZD1222 dose. Every receptor here comes from an adult who received the AZD1222 COVID-19 vaccine.

The rearrangement uses TRBV7-3 and TRBJ2-3, with 9 bases that match TRBD2. Germline CDR1 is SGHTA and CDR2 is FQGTGA. The CDR3 contains 14 residues. The trim removed 5 bases at V and 5 bases at J, leaving 5 bases unmatched. CDR3: CASSAGLALDTQYF. For the CDR3, the DNA is TGTGCCAGCAGCGCGGGACTAGCTTTAGATACGCAGTATTTT.

The rearrangement links TRBV14 to TRBJ1-1; a weak D match, TRBD1 (6 bases). CDR3 size: 17 residues. Germline V CDR1 and CDR2: SGHDN, FVKESK. V was clipped by 1 base and J by 4 bases, with 19 bases between them. The CDR3 nucleotides are TGTGCCAGCAGCCAAGTACAGGGACTAACGGGGGCCACTGAAGCTTTCTTT. Protein: CASSQVQGLTGATEAFF.

The rearrangement joins TRBV11-2 to TRBJ2-2, with D perhaps TRBD1 (5 bases). The CDR3 contains 15 residues. CDR1 is SGHAT, CDR2 FQNNGV, per germline. The germline V and J ends were trimmed by 2 bases and 7 bases, with 14 bases remaining between them. The CDR3 DNA reads as TGTGCCAGCAGCTTACAAGGGGCGCGGTTCGGGGAGCTGTTTTTT. This codes for CASSLQGARFGELFF.

J is TRBJ1-1 and V is TRBV5-6; 7 nucleotides align to TRBD1. The CDR3 consists of 13 residues. The V gene end was trimmed by 1 base and the J gene end by 5 bases; junction bases not matched to a gene: 2. Germline-derived CDR1 and CDR2 are SGHDT and YYEEEE. Here the CDR3 DNA reads TGTGCCAGCAGCTTGTCAGGGGGAACTGAAGCTTTCTTT. The encoded protein is CASSLSGGTEAFF.

V gene TRBV30 combines with J gene TRBJ1-2, with D tentatively TRBD1 (5 bases). Trimming took off 5 bases at V and 8 bases at J, with 15 bases between the two ends. The length of the CDR3 is 12 residues. The V gene's germline CDR1 is GTSNPN and CDR2 SVGIG (reference sequence). The CDR3 region is CAWGGDSGGYTF. The CDR3 DNA reads as TGTGCCTGGGGGGGGGACTCGGGCGGCTACACCTTC.

The CDR3 DNA follows: TGTGCCAGCAGTTTCGGGACGGGCTCCTACAATGAGCAGTTCTTC. This encodes CASSFGTGSYNEQFF. The gene calls are TRBV28 and TRBJ2-1; D might be TRBD1 or TRBD2, each matching 5 bases. Trimming removed 3 bases from V and 0 bases from J, with 9 bases in between. The CDR3 is 15 residues long. Germline V gene sequence: CDR1 MDHEN, CDR2 SYDVKM.

A single count supports this clone. The rearrangement uses TRBV4-1 and TRBJ1-1; possibly TRBD1 for D (6 bases). This CDR3 contains 15 residues. CDR1 is MGHRA and CDR2 is YSYEKL in the germline V gene. Trimming cost V 2 bases and J 4 bases, with 14 bases left between them. The CDR3 DNA follows: TGCGCCAGCAGCCAACCTGGGGGCGCGGGCACTGAAGCTTTCTTT. It specifies CASSQPGGAGTEAFF.

The CDR3 region is CASSPWTSGRTDTQYF. The CDR3 nucleotides read TGTGCCAGCAGCCCCTGGACTAGCGGCCGCACAGATACGCAGTATTTT. The chain combines TRBV9 with TRBJ2-3, with TRBD2 matching over 10 bases. The length of the CDR3 is 16 residues. Germline V gene data show CDR1 as SGDLS and CDR2 as YYNGEE. V lost 4 bases and J lost 1; bases outside the gene matches: 6.

This chain uses TRBV5-4 with TRBJ2-7, with TRBD1 identical over 7 bases. V shed 4 bases and J 4 bases; nucleotides not matched to a gene: 8. Looked up from germline, CDR1 is SGHNT and CDR2 is YYREEE (reference sequence). This CDR3 spans 14 amino acids. DNA for the CDR3: TGTGCCAGCAGCCGCCGGGACAGACAATACGAGCAGTACTTC. It specifies CASSRRDRQYEQYF.